The 15 T cell receptor beta chains in this list originate from one sample, sequenced in a study of CD8 T cells in ankylosing spondylitis (dated by TCRdb to about 2017). The library came from 5' RACE. The run used an Illumina HiSeq 2500. TCRdb reprocessing: public reads trimmed at Q25 with fastp, clones called with MiXCR, in-frame beta chains kept. Entries are consolidated by CDR3 protein sequence, retaining the most common genes and DNA. The sample table contains around 250,000 distinct CDR3 sequences; only one count was recorded for roughly 10% of them. The ten top clones hold around 7% of the sample. Sequences were obtained from blood, either unsorted or a sorted T cell fraction (not recorded which). All receptors derive from a male donor with ankylosing spondylitis or in good health (not recorded which).

This clonotype has just a few counts. The J gene is TRBJ2-3, the V gene TRBV5-1, with 7 bases that match TRBD1. The germline V gene encodes CDR1 SGHRS and CDR2 YFSETQ. The J segment lost 1 base and the V segment lost 4 bases, leaving 6 bases of the junction unmatched. The CDR3 spans 15 residues. The CDR3 sequence is CASSVTGVRTDTQYF. CDR3 sequence (DNA): TGCGCCAGCAGCGTAACAGGGGTTCGCACAGATACGCAGTATTTT. Based on the CDR3 plus reference TRBV5-1 and TRBJ2-3, the full variable domain is KAGVTQTPRYLIKTRGQQVTLSCSPISGHRSVSWYQQTPGQGLQFLFEYFSETQRNKGNFPGRFSGRQFSNSRSEMNVSTLELGDSALYLCASSVTGVRTDTQYFGPGTRLTVL.

This clonotype was picked up a small number of times. The rearrangement joins TRBV27 to TRBJ2-3; 8 bases align to TRBD2. CDR1 and CDR2 from the germline V gene are MNHEY and SMNVEV (reference sequence). With V trimmed by 8 bases and J by 1 base, 8 bases remained unmatched. This CDR3 comprises 15 residues. CDR3 nucleotides: TGTGCCAGCGGCCCGTGGCGGGGGGGCACAGATACGCAGTATTTT. The encoded protein is CASGPWRGGTDTQYF.

V usage is TRBV5-6 and J usage is TRBJ2-7; weak D call: TRBD2 (5 bases). The V end was cut by 0 bases, the J end by 0 bases, with 10 bases between. The germline V gene encodes CDR1 SGHDT and CDR2 YYEEEE. The CDR3 spans 15 residues. CDR3 amino acids: CASSLGGQISYEQYF. The CDR3, as DNA: TGTGCCAGCAGCTTGGGAGGGCAGATCTCCTACGAGCAGTACTTC.

The J gene is TRBJ2-7, the V gene TRBV13; D remains unclear. CDR1 is PRHDT, CDR2 FYEKMQ, per germline (reference sequence). The CDR3 runs to 14 residues. Trimming shortened V by 0 bases and J by 0 bases, and 6 bases separated the two germline ends. CDR3 loop: CASSLGGVSYEQYF. As DNA, the CDR3 is TGTGCCAGCAGCTTAGGGGGCGTCTCCTACGAGCAGTACTTC.

This clonotype was counted many times. This chain links TRBV5-1 with TRBJ2-1; the match to TRBD1 covers 9 bases. Per germline, CDR1 SGHRS and CDR2 YFSETQ. This CDR3 has 15 residues. V lost 3 bases and J lost 7; bases outside the gene matches: 8. CDR3 in amino acids: CASSYGDRDGNEQFF. The CDR3 region has the DNA TGCGCCAGCAGCTATGGGGACAGGGATGGGAATGAGCAGTTCTTC.

This clonotype came up many times. The chain carries TRBV10-3 and TRBJ2-1; D unclear. CDR1 is ENHRY, CDR2 SYGVKD, per germline. Trimming stripped 6 bases from V and 4 bases from J, with 16 bases between. The CDR3 is 15 residues long. The CDR3 loop is CAISTNLAAYNEQFF. The CDR3 coding sequence is TGTGCCATCAGCACGAATCTGGCAGCATACAATGAGCAGTTCTTC.

This clonotype occurred many times. This chain joins TRBV27 and TRBJ2-7; TRBD2 matches 8 bases. This CDR3 spans 14 amino acids. V was clipped by 2 bases and J by 3 bases; unmatched bases: 3. The germline V gene encodes CDR1 MNHEY and CDR2 SMNVEV (reference sequence). CDR3 region: CASSLTGTSYEQYF. The CDR3 nucleotides are TGTGCCAGCAGTTTAACCGGGACTAGCTACGAGCAGTACTTC.

This clonotype occurred once. This may be a read error: a much more frequent sequence differs by one nucleotide. CDR3 in amino acids: CASNLSFTEQYF. CDR3 DNA sequence: TGTGCCAGCAACTTAAGTTTTACCGAGCAGTACTTC. The V call is TRBV7-8, the J call TRBJ2-7; D unclear. CDR1 and CDR2 (germline): SGHVS, FQNEAQ. The CDR3 has 12 amino acids.

This clonotype was detected only a few times. The chain has TRBV10-3 and TRBJ2-5; D is perhaps TRBD2 (6 bases). Deletions cut 7 bases from V and 3 bases from J, with 15 bases between. CDR3 length: 14 amino acids. Germline lookup yields CDR1 ENHRY and CDR2 SYGVKD. In nucleotides, the CDR3 is TGTGCCATCATGCCGGGGGACGCCGAAGAGACCCAGTACTTC. This encodes CAIMPGDAEETQYF.

A remark on this clonotype: A much larger clonotype is one base distant, so this may be a read error. The V and J genes are TRBV5-1 and TRBJ1-5; maybe TRBD1 (5 bases). This CDR3 comprises 15 residues. Per the germline V gene, CDR1 is SGHRS and CDR2 is YFSETQ. CDR3 DNA: TGCGGCAGCAGCTCCTCGGGGGGGGTTGGCCAGCCCCAGCATTTT. It codes for CGSSSSGGVGQPQHF.

The sample holds many counts of this clonotype. The rearrangement joins TRBV10-3 to TRBJ2-1, with TRBD2 identical over 7 bases. The CDR3 is made up of 12 amino acids. The germline V gene encodes CDR1 ENHRY and CDR2 SYGVKD. The DNA of the CDR3 is TGTGCTTGTAGCGGGTTTAACAATGAGCAGTTCTTC. Its translation: CACSGFNNEQFF.

Ten or more counts support this clonotype. The gene calls are TRBV4-1 and TRBJ1-2; D is ambiguous. The CDR3 runs to 14 residues. Trimming took off 1 base at V and 0 bases at J, with 6 bases between the two ends. CDR1 and CDR2 (germline): MGHRA, YSYEKL. The CDR3 DNA reads as TGCGCCAGCAGCCAAGTCCTAGCTAACTATGGCTACACCTTC. It codes for CASSQVLANYGYTF.

This clonotype was picked up a small number of times. This sequence joins TRBV20-1 and TRBJ2-5; a possible D gene is TRBD2 (6 bases). Germline CDR1 is DFQATT and CDR2 is SNEGSKA (reference sequence). The CDR3 consists of 13 residues. Trimming took 4 bases from V and 5 from J, leaving 14 bases between them. The CDR3: CSATGGAGETQYF. The CDR3 DNA follows: TGCAGTGCTACCGGCGGGGCGGGGGAGACCCAGTACTTC.

This clonotype showed up just a few times. The CDR3 loop is CASRKTGRDEQFF. The CDR3 DNA is TGTGCAAGTCGTAAGACAGGACGGGATGAGCAGTTCTTC. This chain uses TRBV12-2 with TRBJ2-1; the table assigns TRBD1, which was not confirmed against the DNA. TRBV12-2 is deemed a pseudogene. This CDR3 is built from 13 residues.

This rearrangement joins TRBV7-9 to TRBJ2-6, with D possibly matching TRBD2 (6 bases). With 3 bases removed from V and 0 bases from J, the gap between germline ends came to 12 bases. Germline assignment: CDR1 SEHNR and CDR2 FQNEAQ (reference sequence). The CDR3 length is 17 residues. This CDR3 reads CASSFGGFRSGANVLTF. Written as DNA, the CDR3 is TGTGCCAGCAGCTTTGGGGGGTTCCGCTCTGGGGCCAACGTCCTGACTTTC.